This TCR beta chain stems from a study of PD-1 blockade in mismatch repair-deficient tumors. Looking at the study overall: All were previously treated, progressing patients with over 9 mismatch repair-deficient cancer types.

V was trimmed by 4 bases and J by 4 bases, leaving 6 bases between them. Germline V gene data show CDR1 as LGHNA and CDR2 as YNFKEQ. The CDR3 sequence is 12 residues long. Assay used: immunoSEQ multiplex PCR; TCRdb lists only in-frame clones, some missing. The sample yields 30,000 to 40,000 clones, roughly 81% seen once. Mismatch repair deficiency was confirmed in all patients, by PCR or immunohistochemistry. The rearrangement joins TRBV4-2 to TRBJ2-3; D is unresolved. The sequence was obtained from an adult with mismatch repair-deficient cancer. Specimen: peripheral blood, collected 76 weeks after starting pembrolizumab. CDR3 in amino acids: CASSLNADTQYF. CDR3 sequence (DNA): TGTGCCAGCAGCCTTAACGCAGATACGCAGTATTTT.